Presented here are 32 T cell receptor beta chains from one specimen sequenced in a study of shared clonotypes between healthy human individuals. Produced via immunoSEQ multiplex PCR; TCRdb's table is partial and in-frame only. The data contain about 1.5 million clones, approximately 98% of them seen just once; the ten biggest clones take up roughly 0.45%. Sequencing used naive CD4+ T cells sorted from blood. As to subset: CD45RA+ positively selected. Receptors were obtained from a man aged 30 to 45 in good health.

The V and J genes are TRBV29-1 and TRBJ2-1; the match to TRBD2 covers 8 bases. The V segment lost 7 bases and the J segment 4 bases; nucleotides outside the gene matches: 9. CDR3 length: 14 residues. CDR1 is SQVTM and CDR2 is ANQGSEA in the germline V gene. CDR3 in DNA: TGCAGCGGCAGGACTAGCCGCTTATACAATGAGCAGTTCTTC. It yields the protein CSGRTSRLYNEQFF.

The chain uses TRBV10-3 and TRBJ1-1; TRBD1 matches 7 bases. The J segment lost 6 bases and the V segment lost 3 bases, leaving 4 bases of the junction unmatched. The germline CDR1 and CDR2 sequences are ENHRY and SYGVKD. The CDR3 has 13 residues. CDR3 in DNA: TGTGCCATCAGTGAACACAGGGGAGCTGAAGCTTTCTTT. This sequence encodes CAISEHRGAEAFF.

This clone was seen only once. The rearrangement links TRBV7-2 to TRBJ2-7, with 10 bases lining up with TRBD2. Germline V lookup: CDR1 SGHTA, CDR2 FQGNSA. The ends lost 5 bases at V and 2 bases at J; junction bases unmatched: 3. The CDR3 covers 14 residues. This chain's CDR3 is CASSPSGGAYEQYF. The DNA for the CDR3 is TGTGCCAGCAGCCCTAGCGGGGGTGCCTACGAGCAGTACTTC.

This clone appeared once. This chain joins TRBV29-1 and TRBJ2-1; the match to TRBD1 covers 9 bases. Trimming at V came to 4 bases and at J to 9 bases, leaving 10 bases not matched to a gene. CDR3 length: 14 residues. Germline CDR1 SQVTM, CDR2 ANQGSEA. The CDR3 here is CSVAYLTGGGEQFF. DNA for the CDR3: TGCAGCGTTGCTTACCTAACAGGGGGCGGTGAGCAGTTCTTC.

Written as DNA, the CDR3 is TGTGCCAGCAGCGCGGGGGGACTAGCGGGAGGGCAGTACCAAGAGACCCAGTACTTC. Translation: CASSAGGLAGGQYQETQYF. The J gene is TRBJ2-5, the V gene TRBV9, with TRBD2 identical over 16 bases. Germline lookup yields CDR1 SGDLS and CDR2 YYNGEE. This CDR3 region has 19 residues. V dropped 3 bases and J dropped 0; count of bases not matched to a gene: 8.

This clone came up once. Other DNA sequences in this specimen translate into the identical CDR3. This sequence joins TRBV18 and TRBJ1-5; D is possibly TRBD1 (5 bases). Deletions cut 3 bases from V and 0 bases from J, with 9 bases between. In germline, CDR1 is KGHSH, CDR2 LQKENI. This CDR3 has 15 residues. The CDR3 sequence is CASSPGQISNQPQHF. The CDR3 nucleotides read TGTGCCAGCTCACCGGGGCAGATTAGCAATCAGCCCCAGCATTTT.

The gene calls are TRBV10-3 and TRBJ2-5; D ambiguous. The CDR3 has 11 residues. Trimming left V 6 bases short and J 5 bases short, with 7 bases between. CDR1 ENHRY and CDR2 SYGVKD come from the germline V gene. The CDR3 nucleotides read TGTGCCATCAGGATCAGGGAGACCCAGTACTTC. It encodes CAIRIRETQYF.

V gene TRBV28 combines with J gene TRBJ1-4, with 9 bases identical to TRBD1. Looked up from germline, CDR1 is MDHEN and CDR2 is SYDVKM. The CDR3 is 14 amino acids. J was trimmed by 6 bases and V by 4 bases; bases with no gene match: 3. Here the CDR3 reads CASSSTGGHEKLFF. The CDR3 nucleotides read TGTGCCAGCAGTTCGACAGGGGGGCATGAAAAACTGTTTTTT.

The V gene is TRBV2, the J gene TRBJ1-5; D is unclear. In germline, CDR1 is SNHLY, CDR2 FYNNEI. With 7 bases removed from V and 3 bases from J, the gap between germline ends came to 7 bases. The length of the CDR3 is 12 residues. The CDR3 protein is CASTQNNQPQHF. CDR3 coding DNA: TGTGCCAGCACGCAGAACAATCAGCCCCAGCATTTT.

This rearrangement joins TRBV20-1 to TRBJ2-3; maybe TRBD2 (6 bases). Trimming cost V 3 bases and J 9 bases, with 10 bases left between them. Germline V CDR1 and CDR2: DFQATT, SNEGSKA (reference sequence). This CDR3 is built from 11 residues. The CDR3 protein is CSARGGGTQYF. CDR3 nucleotides: TGCAGTGCTAGGGGGGGTGGGACGCAGTATTTT.

The chain employs TRBV4-3 and TRBJ1-2; tentatively, D is TRBD1 (6 bases). V shed 4 bases and J shed 1 base, with 13 bases lying between them. Germline V lookup: CDR1 LGHNA, CDR2 YSLEER. The CDR3 totals 15 residues. This CDR3 reads CASSPGHRFNYGYTF. The CDR3 coding sequence is TGCGCCAGCAGCCCGGGACATAGGTTTAACTATGGCTACACCTTC.

This chain joins TRBV11-2 and TRBJ2-2; TRBD2 matches at 11 bases. The V segment lost 7 bases and the J segment 4 bases; nucleotides outside the gene matches: 11. Germline lookup yields CDR1 SGHAT and CDR2 FQNNGV. The CDR3 is 17 amino acids. CDR3: CASTLPGLAGLTGELFF. CDR3 bases: TGTGCCAGCACCCTCCCCGGACTAGCGGGTCTCACCGGGGAGCTGTTTTTT.

The chain has TRBV7-9 and TRBJ1-5; 7 bases map to TRBD1. This CDR3 comprises 15 residues. Germline-derived CDR1 and CDR2 are SEHNR and FQNEAQ (reference sequence). V dropped 5 bases and J dropped 2; count of bases not matched to a gene: 6. DNA for the CDR3: TGTGCCAGCAGCCCAGACAGGGTGGGCAATCAGCCCCAGCATTTT. It codes for CASSPDRVGNQPQHF.

The chain employs TRBV11-2 and TRBJ2-7; no clear D. Trimming removed 5 bases at V and 3 bases at J, with 23 bases between. The CDR3 contains 17 residues. Germline assignment: CDR1 SGHAT and CDR2 FQNNGV. The CDR3 DNA reads as TGTGCCAGCAGCGCCTCGTTCCGGGCCCTGGTCTTCTACGAGCAGTACTTC. Protein: CASSASFRALVFYEQYF.

The chain joins TRBV7-2 to TRBJ2-7; D unclear. This CDR3 region has 11 residues. Germline V gene lookup returns CDR1 SGHTA and CDR2 FQGNSA. Trimming cost V 3 bases and J 5 bases, with 5 bases left between them. CDR3 bases: TGTGCCAGCAGCTTTGGAAACGAGCAGTACTTC. It specifies CASSFGNEQYF.

This rearrangement joins TRBV19 to TRBJ1-2; D is undetermined. The V end lost 8 bases, the J end lost 1 base, and 26 bases lay between the germline ends. CDR1 and CDR2 (germline): LNHDA, SQIVND (reference sequence). CDR3 length equals 18 residues. CDR3 sequence reads: CASAPAPDMTKLNYGYTF. DNA of the CDR3: TGTGCCAGTGCGCCTGCTCCTGATATGACCAAACTTAACTATGGCTACACCTTC.

The chain has TRBV19 and TRBJ2-3; 8 nucleotides agree with TRBD2. V shed 5 bases, J shed 1 base, and the junction held 8 bases outside the gene matches. The germline V gene has CDR1 LNHDA and CDR2 SQIVND (reference sequence). The CDR3 extends over 16 amino acids. Here the CDR3 DNA reads TGTGCCAGTAGTCTTATGACTAGCGTGGGCACAGATACGCAGTATTTT. Translating gives CASSLMTSVGTDTQYF.

V and J are TRBV29-1 and TRBJ2-7, with D tentatively TRBD2 (5 bases). CDR3 size: 12 residues. V shed 4 bases and J shed 4 bases, with 11 bases lying between them. The V gene's germline CDR1 is SQVTM and CDR2 ANQGSEA. The CDR3 nucleotides read TGCAGCGTTGGGGAGCCGGGGTACGAGCAGTACTTC. Translating it yields CSVGEPGYEQYF.

The rearrangement joins TRBV5-1 to TRBJ2-5; D might be TRBD2 (7 bases). CDR1 and CDR2 from the germline V gene are SGHRS and YFSETQ. Trimming removed 4 bases from V and 0 bases from J, with 16 bases in between. The length of the CDR3 is 16 residues. CDR3 in DNA: TGCGCCAGCAGCCCACGACAAGGGGGGGACCAAGAGACCCAGTACTTC. Translated: CASSPRQGGDQETQYF.

About this clone itself: The sample carries other DNA sequences with the same CDR3. V usage is TRBV18 and J usage is TRBJ2-7; D remains unclear. The germline V and J ends were trimmed by 3 bases and 4 bases, with 7 bases remaining between them. CDR1 KGHSH and CDR2 LQKENI come from the germline V gene. The CDR3 contains 12 residues. The CDR3 loop is CASSPAGYEQYF. The CDR3 nucleotides are TGTGCCAGCTCACCTGCAGGTTACGAGCAGTACTTC.

This chain uses TRBV18 with TRBJ1-4; possible D gene TRBD1, 6 bases. The CDR3 is made up of 16 amino acids. V lost 3 bases, J lost 1 base, and 12 bases lay in between. Germline CDR1 and CDR2: KGHSH and LQKENI. The DNA of the CDR3 is TGTGCCAGCTCACCCAGGGGAACCCAAACTAATGAAAAACTGTTTTTT. It encodes CASSPRGTQTNEKLFF.

The chain recombines TRBV11-2 with TRBJ2-2; TRBD2 matches at 9 bases. Germline V gives CDR1 SGHAT, CDR2 FQNNGV. The CDR3 spans 14 residues. The J segment lost 6 bases and the V segment lost 5 bases, leaving 4 bases of the junction unmatched. In nucleotides, the CDR3 is TGTGCCAGCAGCGGGCGACTAGCGGCCGGGGAGCTGTTTTTT. Protein sequence: CASSGRLAAGELFF.

Points on this clone: At one of its ends the junction is not consistent with the germline gene, which may arise from a read error. The CDR3 DNA follows: TGTGCCACCCGCAGAGAAGGGTCCCCGCGGGACACTGAAGCTTTCTTT. This gives the protein CATRREGSPRDTEAFF. V gene TRBV15 combines with J gene TRBJ1-1; D not certain. CDR3 length: 16 amino acids. Germline CDR1 and CDR2: LNHNV and YYDKDF (reference sequence).

J is TRBJ2-7 and V is TRBV19; maybe TRBD2 (5 bases). Germline CDR1 is LNHDA and CDR2 is SQIVND (reference sequence). The CDR3 runs 14 residues. V shed 3 bases and J shed 4 bases, with 13 bases lying between them. The CDR3 DNA sequence: TGTGCCAGTAGTATTGGGCCTAGCAGATACGAGCAGTACTTC. It translates to CASSIGPSRYEQYF.

This sequence joins TRBV6-5 and TRBJ1-2; perhaps TRBD1 as D (6 bases). V gave up 6 bases and J gave up 8 bases, with 16 bases separating them. This CDR3 is built from 13 residues. Per the germline V gene, CDR1 is MNHEY and CDR2 is SVGAGI. In DNA form, the CDR3 reads TGTGCCAGCAGACCTCCTGGGGGGCTCGGCTACACCTTC. Its translation: CASRPPGGLGYTF.

The chain carries TRBV5-1 and TRBJ2-3; the D gene is possibly TRBD2 (6 bases). This CDR3 is 16 amino acids long. The V gene's germline CDR1 is SGHRS and CDR2 YFSETQ. V dropped 3 bases and J dropped 6 bases, with 20 bases sitting between them. The CDR3 DNA is TGCGCCAGCAGCTCCGTCCTAGGGAGGAATGCGGATACGCAGTATTTT. Protein: CASSSVLGRNADTQYF.

This clone was found once. This chain joins TRBV18 and TRBJ2-7; D is possibly TRBD1 or TRBD2 (6 bases each). Trimming pared 6 bases from V and 3 bases from J, leaving 18 bases between. Germline V CDR1 and CDR2: KGHSH, LQKENI. The CDR3 is made up of 15 amino acids. The CDR3, as DNA: TGTGCCAGCTCCGACGGGGGCGGGGCGGGCTACGAGCAGTACTTC. It specifies CASSDGGGAGYEQYF.

The chain links TRBV7-9 to TRBJ1-5, with D hard to call. There are 13 residues in the CDR3. V was trimmed by 4 bases and J by 4 bases, leaving 8 bases between them. Looked up from germline, CDR1 is SEHNR and CDR2 is FQNEAQ (reference sequence). The CDR3: CASSSWENQPQHF. For the CDR3, the DNA is TGTGCCAGCAGCTCTTGGGAAAATCAGCCCCAGCATTTT. The variable domain in full, completed from reference TRBV7-9 and TRBJ1-5, reads DTGVSQNPRHKITKRGQNVTFRCDPISEHNRLYWYRQTLGQGPEFLTYFQNEAQLEKSRLLSDRFSAERPKGSFSTLEIQRTEQGDSAMYLCASSSWENQPQHFGDGTRLSIL.

The chain joins TRBV4-1 to TRBJ2-1, with 15 nucleotides matching TRBD2. The V segment lost 4 bases and the J segment 0 bases; nucleotides outside the gene matches: 1. The germline V gene has CDR1 MGHRA and CDR2 YSYEKL. The CDR3 has 17 amino acids. CDR3: CASSPGLAGGSYNEQFF. CDR3 DNA: TGCGCCAGCAGCCCGGGACTAGCGGGAGGCTCCTACAATGAGCAGTTCTTC.

This clone was detected a few times. The chain joins TRBV5-1 to TRBJ2-5, with 10 positions matching TRBD2. J gave up 5 bases and V 0 bases, and 7 bases lay outside the gene matches. The CDR3 sequence is 16 residues long. Germline loops: CDR1 SGHRS, CDR2 YFSETQ. The CDR3 nucleotides read TGCGCCAGCAGCTTGGAAGCGGGAGGGCCGTGGGAGACCCAGTACTTC. Protein: CASSLEAGGPWETQYF.

The chain joins TRBV9 to TRBJ2-5; D is perhaps TRBD1 (6 bases). The V and J ends lost 0 bases and 2 bases respectively, with 14 bases between them. The CDR3 is 16 amino acids. Germline loops: CDR1 SGDLS, CDR2 YYNGEE. The CDR3 protein is CASSVALLQGQETQYF. CDR3 DNA sequence: TGTGCCAGCAGCGTAGCTCTTCTACAGGGACAAGAGACCCAGTACTTC.

The chain is built from TRBV12-5 and TRBJ1-5; D perhaps matches TRBD1 (5 bases). Trimming took 2 bases from V and 2 from J, leaving 19 bases between them. The CDR3 is 18 residues long. Germline-derived CDR1 and CDR2 are LGHNT and FRNRAP. CDR3 sequence: CASGLISIRVIGNQPQHF. The CDR3 DNA reads as TGTGCTAGTGGTTTGATCTCAATCAGGGTTATAGGCAATCAGCCCCAGCATTTT.